Below are 7 T cell receptor beta chains sequenced from a single sample in a study of T-cell reconstitution after alpha-beta-depleted transplantation in children. The TCRbeta library was prepared with unique molecular identifiers. TCRdb used MiXCR to reprocess the PCR reads, holding one entry per CDR3 protein. The table lists approximately 240,000 distinct CDR3 sequences, approximately 11% of them singletons, with 28% in the top ten. Sample: PBMCs, taken before TCRalphabeta/CD19-depleted stem cell transplant. All receptors come from a child less than two years old with acute myeloid leukemia, due to receive a stem cell transplant.

This clonotype occurred many times. CDR3 loop: CASSLTAGVSYEQFF. CDR3 DNA sequence: TGTGCCAGCAGTTTAACAGCGGGAGTGTCCTACGAGCAGTTCTTC. The rearrangement joins TRBV27 to TRBJ2-1, with TRBD2 identical over 8 bases. CDR1 is MNHEY, CDR2 SMNVEV, per germline (reference sequence). This CDR3 contains 15 residues. Unmatched junction bases numbered 10, after V lost 2 bases and J lost 10 bases.

This chain links TRBV5-1 with TRBJ2-5; 9 bases line up with TRBD2. The CDR3 consists of 14 residues. The V gene's germline CDR1 is SGHRS and CDR2 YFSETQ. Trimming at V came to 4 bases and at J to 4 bases, leaving 5 bases not matched to a gene. CDR3 in DNA: TGCGCCAGCAGCCGGGGACTAGCACCAGAGACCCAGTACTTC. Its translation: CASSRGLAPETQYF.

This clonotype was recorded at least ten times. The chain couples TRBV5-1 to TRBJ1-2, with D unresolved. The germline V gene has CDR1 SGHRS and CDR2 YFSETQ. The CDR3 spans 10 residues. The V gene lost 6 bases and the J gene lost 6 bases, with 6 bases spanning the gap. The CDR3 nucleotides are TGCGCCAGCAAGGGCGATGGCTACACCTTC. Encoded protein: CASKGDGYTF.

The V gene is TRBV7-3, the J gene TRBJ2-3; 8 nucleotides agree with TRBD2. Germline values: CDR1 SGHTA, CDR2 FQGTGA. Trimming cost V 2 bases and J 0 bases; bases outside gene matches: 4. CDR3 size: 16 residues. CDR3 protein: CASSLFPSGSTDTQYF. The DNA of the CDR3 is TGTGCCAGCAGCTTATTTCCTAGCGGGAGCACAGATACGCAGTATTTT. Using reference TRBV7-3 and TRBJ2-3 for the parts outside the CDR3, the full variable domain is GAGVSQTPSNKVTEKGKYVELRCDPISGHTALYWYRQSLGQGPEFLIYFQGTGAADDSGLPNDRFFAVRPEGSVSTLKIQRTERGDSAVYLCASSLFPSGSTDTQYFGPGTRLTVL.

In its sample, this clonotype was seen many times. The rearrangement joins TRBV3-1 to TRBJ1-5; 9 positions agree with TRBD1. Trimming cost V 4 bases and J 6 bases; bases outside gene matches: 7. CDR1 is LGHDT and CDR2 is YNNKEL in the germline V gene (reference sequence). The CDR3 has 15 residues. CDR3 region: CASSLTGGAGQPQHF. The CDR3 nucleotides are TGTGCCAGCAGCCTTACAGGGGGCGCGGGTCAGCCCCAGCATTTT.

CDR3 in DNA: TGCAGTGCTAGCGGACTAGCGGGGGGTAATTCAGAGACCCAGTACTTC. As protein: CSASGLAGGNSETQYF. This sequence joins TRBV20-1 and TRBJ2-5, with 14 bases fitting TRBD2. Germline V gene sequence: CDR1 DFQATT, CDR2 SNEGSKA (reference sequence). Germline trimming cut 3 bases from V and 4 bases from J; bases unmatched to any gene: 7. This CDR3 is 16 amino acids long.

The chain links TRBV7-3 to TRBJ2-1, with a tentative D call TRBD2 (6 bases). Trimming took off 0 bases at V and 3 bases at J, with 12 bases between the two ends. Germline CDR1 is SGHTA and CDR2 is FQGTGA. The CDR3 runs 16 residues. DNA for the CDR3: TGTGCCAGCAGCTTAACCCCTTCGGGGGACTACAATGAGCAGTTCTTC. Translation gives CASSLTPSGDYNEQFF. The entire variable domain, with the rest obtained from reference TRBV7-3 and TRBJ2-1, is as follows: GAGVSQTPSNKVTEKGKYVELRCDPISGHTALYWYRQSLGQGPEFLIYFQGTGAADDSGLPNDRFFAVRPEGSVSTLKIQRTERGDSAVYLCASSLTPSGDYNEQFFGPGTRLTVL.